This paragraph reports one T cell receptor (beta chain). Its specificity is not known. This was a survey-level run. Sequencing was performed with immunoSEQ multiplex PCR; in TCRdb, only in-frame clones are kept and a portion is missing. The sample consists of about 31,000 clones, approximately 91% of them appearing once. This entry belongs to a study of STAT5B mutations in CD4+ large granular lymphocyte leukemia. Study at large: The CDR3 'QG' motif was associated with a particular HLA allele among healthy donors.

General study findings and limits: 25% of private leukemic clonotypes occurred rarely in other patients' non-leukemic repertoires.

The source of this sequence is a human donor in good health. What was sequenced was CD4+ T cells from blood buffy coats.

This CDR3 reads CASSYSSRGNQPQHF. The CDR3 nucleotides are TGTGCCAGCAGTTACTCGTCACGGGGGAATCAGCCCCAGCATTTT. The gene calls are TRBV6-5 and TRBJ1-5; D is perhaps TRBD1 (5 bases). V was shortened by 0 bases and J by 4 bases, with 10 bases between the two germline ends. The CDR3 covers 15 residues. CDR1 MNHEY and CDR2 SVGAGI come from the germline V gene.